These T cell receptor beta chains were read from a single sample in a study of PD-L1 blockade in urothelial cancer. Clones were read by immunoSEQ multiplex PCR, and TCRdb kept only the in-frame ones, dropping some. The sample lists about 52,000 clones, approximately 77% occurring once. The sample in question was PBMCs, obtained around atezolizumab (anti-PD-L1) treatment. Receptors originate from a man between 70 and 80 years old with urothelial cancer. The CDR3 runs from the conserved cysteine through the conserved F or W. The order of the fields is V gene, clone size, D gene, J gene, CDR3 DNA, CDR3 protein. The D gene is left open where the match is weak. Some rows have no size entry. The others give once, few or many, or a class for an expanded clone.

v_gene: TRBV28; abundance: .; d_gene: TRBD1; j_gene: TRBJ2-7; CDR3nt: TGTGCCAGCAGTTCTCCGGGACAGGGCTCCTACGAGCAGTACTTC; CDR3aa: CASSSPGQGSYEQYF
v_gene: TRBV18; abundance: .; d_gene: .; j_gene: TRBJ1-1; CDR3nt: TGTGCCAGCTCACCGCAACACGCGCAGGGTGCTGAAGCTTTCTTT; CDR3aa: CASSPQHAQGAEAFF
v_gene: TRBV11-2; abundance: .; d_gene: TRBD2; j_gene: TRBJ2-2; CDR3nt: TGTGCCAGCAGCCAACTAGCGGTGAACACCGGGGAGCTGTTTTTT; CDR3aa: CASSQLAVNTGELFF
v_gene: TRBV18; abundance: many; d_gene: .; j_gene: TRBJ1-5; CDR3nt: TGTGCCAGCTCAGTCGCAGGGGATCAGCCCCAGCATTTT; CDR3aa: CASSVAGDQPQHF
v_gene: TRBV5-1; abundance: few; d_gene: TRBD1; j_gene: TRBJ1-6; CDR3nt: TGCGCCAGCAGCTCGTCTGTTCCGGGACAGAGGACGGGGTCACCCCTCCACTTT; CDR3aa: CASSSSVPGQRTGSPLHF
v_gene: TRBV7-9; abundance: .; d_gene: TRBD1; j_gene: TRBJ1-4; CDR3nt: TGTGCCAGCAAAGGACAGGCCCGAAATGAAAAACTGTTTTTT; CDR3aa: CASKGQARNEKLFF
v_gene: TRBV7-8; abundance: many; d_gene: TRBD2; j_gene: TRBJ2-2; CDR3nt: TGTGCCAGCAGCTTAGTCGGTATTCGCGGGGGTCACGGGGAGCTGTTTTTT; CDR3aa: CASSLVGIRGGHGELFF
v_gene: TRBV19; abundance: .; d_gene: TRBD2; j_gene: TRBJ2-1; CDR3nt: TGTGCCAGTAGTATTGGTGCGGGGCTAGCGGACAATGAGCAGTTCTTC; CDR3aa: CASSIGAGLADNEQFF
v_gene: TRBV13; abundance: .; d_gene: .; j_gene: TRBJ1-5; CDR3nt: TGTGCCAGCAGCGTAGACAGCTCAGTTCAGCCCCAGCATTTT; CDR3aa: CASSVDSSVQPQHF
v_gene: TRBV28; abundance: .; d_gene: .; j_gene: TRBJ2-3; CDR3nt: TGTGCCTCCCTCCGAACCGGGGATACGCAGTATTTT; CDR3aa: CASLRTGDTQYF